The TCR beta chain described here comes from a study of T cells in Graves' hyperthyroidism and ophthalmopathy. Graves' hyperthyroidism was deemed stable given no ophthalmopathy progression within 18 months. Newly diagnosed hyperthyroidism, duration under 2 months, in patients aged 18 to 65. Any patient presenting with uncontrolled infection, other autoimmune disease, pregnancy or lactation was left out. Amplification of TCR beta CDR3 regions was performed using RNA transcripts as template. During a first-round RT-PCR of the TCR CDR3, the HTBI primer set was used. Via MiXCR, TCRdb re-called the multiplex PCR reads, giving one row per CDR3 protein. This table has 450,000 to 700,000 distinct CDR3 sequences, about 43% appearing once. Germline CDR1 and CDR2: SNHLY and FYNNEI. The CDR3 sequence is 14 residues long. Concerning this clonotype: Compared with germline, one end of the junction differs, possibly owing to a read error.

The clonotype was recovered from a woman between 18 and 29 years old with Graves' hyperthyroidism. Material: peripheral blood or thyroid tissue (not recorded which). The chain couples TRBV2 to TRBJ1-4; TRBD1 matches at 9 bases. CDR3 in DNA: TGTGCCAGCGGTGACAGGGGGTGGGATGAAAAACTGTTTTTT. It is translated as CASGDRGWDEKLFF.